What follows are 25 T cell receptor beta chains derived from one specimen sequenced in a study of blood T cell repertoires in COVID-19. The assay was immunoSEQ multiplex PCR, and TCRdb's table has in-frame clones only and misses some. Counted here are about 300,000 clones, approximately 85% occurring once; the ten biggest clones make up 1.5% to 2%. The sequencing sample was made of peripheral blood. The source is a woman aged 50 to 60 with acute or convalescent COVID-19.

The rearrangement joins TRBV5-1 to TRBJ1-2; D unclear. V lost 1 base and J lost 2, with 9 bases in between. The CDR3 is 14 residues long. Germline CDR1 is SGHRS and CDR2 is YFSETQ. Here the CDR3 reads CASSLSGGNYGYTF. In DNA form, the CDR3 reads TGCGCCAGCAGCTTGTCGGGCGGGAACTATGGCTACACCTTC.

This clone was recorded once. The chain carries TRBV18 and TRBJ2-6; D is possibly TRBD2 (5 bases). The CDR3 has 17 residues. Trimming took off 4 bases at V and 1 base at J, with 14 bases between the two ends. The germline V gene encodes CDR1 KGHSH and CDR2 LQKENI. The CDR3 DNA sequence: TGTGCCAGCTCACGTCGAGCGGAGTGGTCTGGGGCCAACGTCCTGACTTTC. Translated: CASSRRAEWSGANVLTF.

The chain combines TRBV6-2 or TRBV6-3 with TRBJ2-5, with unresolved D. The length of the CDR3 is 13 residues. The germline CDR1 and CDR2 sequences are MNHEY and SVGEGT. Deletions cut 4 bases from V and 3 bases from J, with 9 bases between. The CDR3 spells CASSFIRKETQYF. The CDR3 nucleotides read TGTGCCAGCAGTTTCATCAGAAAAGAGACCCAGTACTTC.

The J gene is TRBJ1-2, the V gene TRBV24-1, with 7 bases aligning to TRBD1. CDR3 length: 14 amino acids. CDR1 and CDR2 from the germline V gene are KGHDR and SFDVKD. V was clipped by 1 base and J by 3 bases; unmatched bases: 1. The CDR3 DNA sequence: TGTGCCACCAGTGATTTCGGACAGGACTATGGCTACACCTTC. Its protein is CATSDFGQDYGYTF.

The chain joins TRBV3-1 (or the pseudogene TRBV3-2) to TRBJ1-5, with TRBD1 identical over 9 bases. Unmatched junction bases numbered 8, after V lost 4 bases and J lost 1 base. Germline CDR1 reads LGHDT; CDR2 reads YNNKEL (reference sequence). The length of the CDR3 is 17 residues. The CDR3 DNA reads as TGTGCCAGCAGCCCGGGACAGGGAGCAGGGAGCAATCAGCCCCAGCATTTT. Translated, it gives CASSPGQGAGSNQPQHF.

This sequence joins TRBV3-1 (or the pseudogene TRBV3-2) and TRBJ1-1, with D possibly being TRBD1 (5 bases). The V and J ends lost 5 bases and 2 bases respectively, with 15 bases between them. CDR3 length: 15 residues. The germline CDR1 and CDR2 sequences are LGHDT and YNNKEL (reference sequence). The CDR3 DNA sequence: TGTGCCAGCAGCAGCATGGATGGGGCAAACACTGAAGCTTTCTTT. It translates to CASSSMDGANTEAFF.

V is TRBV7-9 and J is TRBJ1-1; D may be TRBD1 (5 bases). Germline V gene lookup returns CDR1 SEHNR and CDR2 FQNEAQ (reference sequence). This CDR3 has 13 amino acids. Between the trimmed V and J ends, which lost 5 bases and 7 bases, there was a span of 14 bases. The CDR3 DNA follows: TGTGCCAGCAGCCGGGGGGAAATCCTTGAAGCTTTCTTT. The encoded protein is CASSRGEILEAFF. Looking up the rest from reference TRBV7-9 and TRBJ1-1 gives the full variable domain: DTGVSQNPRHKITKRGQNVTFRCDPISEHNRLYWYRQTLGQGPEFLTYFQNEAQLEKSRLLSDRFSAERPKGSFSTLEIQRTEQGDSAMYLCASSRGEILEAFFGQGTRLTVV.

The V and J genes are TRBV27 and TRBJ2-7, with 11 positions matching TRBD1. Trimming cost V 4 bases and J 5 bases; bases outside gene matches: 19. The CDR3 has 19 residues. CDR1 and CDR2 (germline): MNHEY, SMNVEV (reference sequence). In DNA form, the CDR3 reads TGTGCCAGCAGTTCACAAAGGACAGGGGGCCATCCTCCGGTCCACGAGCAGTACTTC. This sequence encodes CASSSQRTGGHPPVHEQYF.

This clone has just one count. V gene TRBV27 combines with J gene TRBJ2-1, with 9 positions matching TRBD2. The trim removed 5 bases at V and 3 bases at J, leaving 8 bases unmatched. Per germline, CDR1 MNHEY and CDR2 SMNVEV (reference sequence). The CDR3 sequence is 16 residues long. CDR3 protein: CASSPTLSGGYNEQFF. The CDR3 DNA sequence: TGTGCCAGCAGTCCCACCCTTAGCGGGGGCTACAATGAGCAGTTCTTC.

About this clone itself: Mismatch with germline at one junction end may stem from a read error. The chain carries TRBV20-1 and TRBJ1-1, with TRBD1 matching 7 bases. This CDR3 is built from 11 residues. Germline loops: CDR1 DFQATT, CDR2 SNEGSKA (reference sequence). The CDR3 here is CSARGGALAFF. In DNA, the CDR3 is TGCAGTGCGAGAGGGGGCGCTTTAGCTTTCTTT.

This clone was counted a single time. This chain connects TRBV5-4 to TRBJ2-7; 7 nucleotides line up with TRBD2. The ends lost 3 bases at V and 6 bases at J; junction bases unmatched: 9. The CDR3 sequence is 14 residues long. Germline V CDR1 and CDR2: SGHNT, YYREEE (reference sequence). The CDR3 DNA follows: TGTGCCAGCAGCTCCCAAGGGCTAGCGGTCGAGCAGTACTTC. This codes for CASSSQGLAVEQYF.

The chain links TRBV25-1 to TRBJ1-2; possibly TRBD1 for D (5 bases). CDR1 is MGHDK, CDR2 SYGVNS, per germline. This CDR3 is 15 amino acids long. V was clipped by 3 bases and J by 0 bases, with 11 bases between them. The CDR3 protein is CASSDFGAANYGYTF. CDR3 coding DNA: TGTGCCAGCAGTGATTTTGGGGCCGCTAACTATGGCTACACCTTC.

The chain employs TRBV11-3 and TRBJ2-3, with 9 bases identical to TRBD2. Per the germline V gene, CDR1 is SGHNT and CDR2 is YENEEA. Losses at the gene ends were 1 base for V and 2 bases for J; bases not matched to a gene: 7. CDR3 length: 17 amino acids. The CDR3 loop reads CASSLGTSGHHTDTQYF. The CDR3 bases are TGTGCCAGCAGCTTAGGCACTAGCGGGCATCACACAGATACGCAGTATTTT.

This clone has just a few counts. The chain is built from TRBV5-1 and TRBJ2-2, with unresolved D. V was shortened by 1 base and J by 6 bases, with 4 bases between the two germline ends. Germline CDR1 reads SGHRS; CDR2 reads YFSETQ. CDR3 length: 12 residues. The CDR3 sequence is CASSLSSGELFF. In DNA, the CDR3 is TGCGCCAGCAGCTTGTCGTCCGGGGAGCTGTTTTTT.

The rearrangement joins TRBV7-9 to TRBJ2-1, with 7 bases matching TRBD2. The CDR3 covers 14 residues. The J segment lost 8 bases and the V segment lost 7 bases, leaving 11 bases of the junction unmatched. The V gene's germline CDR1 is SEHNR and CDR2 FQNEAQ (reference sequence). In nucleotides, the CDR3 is TGTGCCAGCACACCGGGACTACTACAGGATGAGCAGTTCTTC. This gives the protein CASTPGLLQDEQFF.

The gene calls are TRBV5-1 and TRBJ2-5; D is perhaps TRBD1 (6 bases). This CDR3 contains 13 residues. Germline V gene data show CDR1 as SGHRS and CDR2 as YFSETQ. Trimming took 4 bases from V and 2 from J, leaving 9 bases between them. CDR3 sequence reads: CASSTDSQETQYF. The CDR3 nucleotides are TGCGCCAGCAGCACGGACAGTCAAGAGACCCAGTACTTC.

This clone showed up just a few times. DNA of the CDR3: TGTGCCAGCAGTTACGGGGGACTAGCGGGAGGTGTAAGGTACAATGAGCAGTTCTTC. Its protein product is CASSYGGLAGGVRYNEQFF. The chain couples TRBV6-2 or TRBV6-3 to TRBJ2-1; TRBD2 aligns across 15 bases. V was clipped by 2 bases and J by 4 bases; unmatched bases: 9. CDR1 MNHEY and CDR2 SVGEGT come from the germline V gene. The CDR3 covers 19 residues.

CDR3 DNA: TGTGCCAGCAGTTACACGATTAGGGGGCCAAGCTCCTACGAGCAGTACTTC. It yields the protein CASSYTIRGPSSYEQYF. This chain joins TRBV6-2 or TRBV6-3 and TRBJ2-7; 7 bases map to TRBD1. Germline-derived CDR1 and CDR2 are MNHEY and SVGEGT. CDR3 size: 17 residues. After removal of 2 bases from V and 0 bases from J, the junction contained 10 bases not matched to a gene.

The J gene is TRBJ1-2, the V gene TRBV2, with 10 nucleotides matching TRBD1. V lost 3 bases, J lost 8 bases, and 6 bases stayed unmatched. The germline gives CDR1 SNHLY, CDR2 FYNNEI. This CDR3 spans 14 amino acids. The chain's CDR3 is CASSDKGTGAGYTF. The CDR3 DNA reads TGTGCCAGCAGTGATAAAGGGACAGGGGCCGGCTACACCTTC. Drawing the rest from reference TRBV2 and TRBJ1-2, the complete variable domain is EPEVTQTPSHQVTQMGQEVILRCVPISNHLYFYWYRQILGQKVEFLVSFYNNEISEKSEIFDDQFSVERPDGSNFTLKIRSTKLEDSAMYFCASSDKGTGAGYTFGSGTRLTVV.

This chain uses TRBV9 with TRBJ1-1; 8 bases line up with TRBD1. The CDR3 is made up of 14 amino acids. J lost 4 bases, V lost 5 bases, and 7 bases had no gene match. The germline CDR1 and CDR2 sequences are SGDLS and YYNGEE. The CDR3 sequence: CASSLQGAGTEAFF. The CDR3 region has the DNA TGTGCCAGCAGTCTTCAGGGGGCCGGCACTGAAGCTTTCTTT.

The CDR3 spells CASSGQGGYNEQFF. The CDR3 nucleotides read TGCGCCAGCAGCGGGCAGGGAGGTTACAATGAGCAGTTCTTC. The rearrangement uses TRBV5-1 and TRBJ2-1; a weak D match, TRBD2 (6 bases). V shed 4 bases and J shed 4 bases, with 12 bases lying between them. CDR1 and CDR2 (germline): SGHRS, YFSETQ. This CDR3 has 14 residues.

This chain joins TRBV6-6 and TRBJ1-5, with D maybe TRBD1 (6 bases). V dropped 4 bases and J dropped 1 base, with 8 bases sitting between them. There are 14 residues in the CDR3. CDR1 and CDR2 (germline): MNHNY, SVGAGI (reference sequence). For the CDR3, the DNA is TGTGCCAGCAGTTTCGGACAGAGCAATCAGCCCCAGCATTTT. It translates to CASSFGQSNQPQHF.

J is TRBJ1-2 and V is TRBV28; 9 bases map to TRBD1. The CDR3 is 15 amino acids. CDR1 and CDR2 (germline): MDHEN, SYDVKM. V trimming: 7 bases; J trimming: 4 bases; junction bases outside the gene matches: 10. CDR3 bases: TGTGCCAGCAACCCTCCGGGACAGGGCGGCTATGGCTACACCTTC. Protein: CASNPPGQGGYGYTF.

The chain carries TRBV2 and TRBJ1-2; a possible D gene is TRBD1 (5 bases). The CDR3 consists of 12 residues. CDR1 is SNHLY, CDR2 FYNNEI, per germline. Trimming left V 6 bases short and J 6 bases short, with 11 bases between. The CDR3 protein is CASRRGEDGYTF. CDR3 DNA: TGTGCCAGCAGGCGGGGGGAGGATGGCTACACCTTC.

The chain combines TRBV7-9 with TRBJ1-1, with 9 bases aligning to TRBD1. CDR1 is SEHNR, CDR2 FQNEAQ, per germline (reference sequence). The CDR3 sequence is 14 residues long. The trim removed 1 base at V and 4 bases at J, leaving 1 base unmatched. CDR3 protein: CASSLGTGATEAFF. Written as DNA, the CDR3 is TGTGCCAGCAGCTTAGGGACAGGGGCCACTGAAGCTTTCTTT.